Listed below are T cell receptor beta chains from one sample, sequenced in a study of cytotoxic CD8 clonotypes in ibrutinib-treated CLL. The protocol was immunoSEQ multiplex PCR, while the TCRdb copy is restricted to in-frame clones and leaves out a portion. Among about 130,000 clones listed, 79% were seen once. The source material was PBMCs, sampled after 12 months of ibrutinib treatment. Receptors originate from a human donor with chronic lymphocytic leukemia. Both conserved end residues are part of each CDR3. A D gene is named only where the DNA matches it firmly. A clone size is listed for some rows: how often the clone was seen (once, few, many), or a class if it is expanded.

TRBV6-5	-	once	TRBJ1-4	CASSSRAPRSQEKLFF	TGTGCCAGCAGTTCACGGGCGCCGCGCAGTCAGGAAAAACTGTTTTTT
TRBV4-2	TRBD1	-	TRBJ1-1	CASSSSFRTGGNMNTEAFF	TGTGCCAGCAGCTCATCCTTCCGGACAGGGGGGAACATGAACACTGAAGCTTTCTTT
TRBV10-2	TRBD2	-	TRBJ2-7	CASSEQGLALYEQYF	TGCGCCAGCAGTGAGCAGGGACTAGCGCTATACGAGCAGTACTTC
TRBV10-3	TRBD2	few	TRBJ2-7	CAIRRLAGSSYEQYF	TGTGCCATCAGACGTCTAGCGGGCAGCTCCTACGAGCAGTACTTC
TRBV7-7	TRBD2	-	TRBJ2-3	CASSPGRGARDTQYF	TGTGCTAGCAGCCCTGGGCGGGGGGCGCGTGATACGCAGTATTTT
TRBV7-2	-	-	TRBJ2-7	CASSPPFREQYF	TGTGCCAGCAGCCCACCTTTCCGAGAGCAGTACTTC
TRBV18	-	few	TRBJ2-7	CASSPTTISYEQYF	TGTGCCAGCTCACCGACCACGATATCCTACGAGCAGTACTTC
TRBV29-1	-	-	TRBJ2-7	CSVADPSGYEQYF	TGCAGCGTTGCGGACCCCTCGGGTTACGAGCAGTACTTC
TRBV30	-	once	TRBJ2-1	CAWSVGSYNEQFF	TGTGCCTGGAGTGTGGGCTCCTACAATGAGCAGTTCTTC
TRBV27	-	-	TRBJ2-3	CASSLVLPDTDTQYF	TGTGCCAGCAGTTTGGTACTCCCCGACACAGATACGCAGTATTTT
TRBV7-9	-	once	TRBJ1-3	CASSLIGGGNTIYF	TGTGCCAGCAGCTTAATCGGGGGCGGAAACACCATATATTTT
TRBV4-3	-	once	TRBJ1-4	CASSQVYSGLTNEKLFF	TGCGCCAGCAGCCAAGTTTACAGTGGCTTAACTAATGAAAAACTGTTTTTT
TRBV25-1	-	-	TRBJ1-1	CASSGWTEAFF	TGTGCCAGCAGCGGATGGACTGAAGCTTTCTTT
TRBV6-5	-	-	TRBJ2-6	CASSYLAAGANVLTF	TGTGCCAGCAGTTACCTGGCAGCTGGGGCCAACGTCCTGACTTTC
TRBV27	TRBD2	-	TRBJ2-1	CASSSISGIENNEQFF	TGTGCCAGCAGTTCAATCAGCGGGATCGAGAACAATGAGCAGTTCTTC
TRBV7-9	-	-	TRBJ1-4	CASSPQNWLGKLFF	TGTGCCAGCAGCCCCCAAAACTGGTTAGGAAAACTGTTTTTT
TRBV11-2	-	few	TRBJ2-3	CASTPSSASTDTQYF	TGTGCCAGTACCCCGAGTAGTGCGAGCACAGATACGCAGTATTTT
TRBV5-1	-	-	TRBJ1-3	CASSLGGRENTIYF	TGCGCCAGCAGCTTGGGGGGCCGGGAAAACACCATATATTTT
TRBV29-1	-	-	TRBJ2-4	CSVKTARGKNIQYF	TGCAGCGTGAAGACAGCTAGAGGCAAAAACATTCAGTACTTC
TRBV9	TRBD2	-	TRBJ2-5	CASSVGSSGDFQETQYF	TGTGCCAGCAGCGTAGGATCTAGCGGGGACTTCCAAGAGACCCAGTACTTC
TRBV27	TRBD2	-	TRBJ2-1	CASSFSSGSGIEQFF	TGTGCCAGCAGTTTTAGTAGCGGGAGTGGAATCGAGCAGTTCTTC
TRBV28	-	-	TRBJ2-1	CASSSTTSPSYNEQFF	TGTGCCAGCAGTTCAACTACTAGCCCCTCGTACAATGAGCAGTTCTTC
TRBV7-2	-	-	TRBJ2-2	CASSLAGVGTGELFF	TGTGCCAGCAGCTTAGCGGGAGTAGGCACCGGGGAGCTGTTTTTT
TRBV15	-	-	TRBJ2-1	CATSRALAVGEQFF	TGTGCCACCAGCAGAGCCCTAGCTGTAGGTGAGCAGTTCTTC
TRBV27	-	-	TRBJ1-2	CASSFGAYYGYTF	TGTGCCAGCAGTTTTGGGGCCTACTATGGCTACACCTTC
TRBV4-1	-	-	TRBJ1-4	CASSQDISGRRGEKLFF	TGCGCCAGCAGCCAAGATATATCGGGGCGCCGGGGTGAAAAACTGTTTTTT
TRBV28	-	-	TRBJ2-4	CASSFPQVSKNIQYF	TGTGCCAGCAGTTTCCCCCAGGTATCCAAAAACATTCAGTACTTC
TRBV7-9	TRBD2	few	TRBJ2-2	CASSSREGGTGELFF	TGTGCCAGCAGCTCCCGGGAGGGAGGCACCGGGGAGCTGTTTTTT
TRBV4-3	TRBD2	-	TRBJ2-7	CASSQDAAGRGMGEQYF	TGCGCCAGCAGCCAAGACGCCGCCGGGAGGGGCATGGGCGAGCAGTACTTC
TRBV5-1	TRBD1	-	TRBJ2-2	CASSLTGPAVSKLFF	TGCGCCAGCAGCCTGACAGGGCCCGCGGTATCTAAGCTGTTTTTT
TRBV7-9	-	few	TRBJ1-2	CASSLDLSVYGYTF	TGTGCCAGCAGCTTAGATTTATCGGTCTATGGCTACACCTTC
TRBV27	-	once	TRBJ2-1	CASSFMWRNEQFF	TGTGCCAGCAGTTTTATGTGGCGGAACGAGCAGTTCTTC
TRBV4-3	TRBD1	-	TRBJ1-1	CASSQGDRGIAFF	TGCGCCAGCAGCCAGGGGGACAGGGGTATAGCTTTCTTT
TRBV18	-	-	TRBJ2-5	CASSPTASETQYF	TGTGCCAGCTCACCTACAGCTAGCGAGACCCAGTACTTC
TRBV19	-	few	TRBJ1-5	CASTSGGEAQHF	TGTGCCAGTACTTCCGGCGGGGAGGCCCAGCATTTT
TRBV10-3	-	-	TRBJ1-5	CAISDSTTDSNQPQHF	TGTGCCATCAGTGACTCTACGACAGATAGCAATCAGCCCCAGCATTTT
TRBV19	-	few	TRBJ1-5	CASSLGPAGSQPQHF	TGTGCCAGTAGTTTGGGACCAGCGGGGAGTCAGCCCCAGCATTTT
TRBV2	-	-	TRBJ1-3	CASSRDTSKIGNTIYF	TGTGCCAGCAGTAGGGACACGTCCAAAATTGGAAACACCATATATTTT
TRBV5-1	-	-	TRBJ2-1	CASSFWESHEQFF	TGCGCCAGCAGCTTTTGGGAATCTCATGAGCAGTTCTTC
TRBV27	TRBD2	-	TRBJ2-1	CASSLGSGSHYEQFF	TGTGCCAGCAGTTTAGGTAGCGGGAGTCACTATGAGCAGTTCTTC
TRBV13	-	-	TRBJ2-7	CASSLARYEQYF	TGTGCCAGCAGCTTAGCTCGGTACGAGCAGTACTTC
TRBV5-1	TRBD1	-	TRBJ1-1	CASSLFVGGMGAFF	TGCGCCAGCAGCTTGTTCGTAGGGGGCATGGGAGCTTTCTTT
TRBV2	-	-	TRBJ1-5	CASVRAGNQPQHF	TGTGCCAGCGTCAGGGCGGGCAATCAGCCCCAGCATTTT
TRBV19	TRBD1	once	TRBJ2-7	CATQRTGWADEQYF	TGTGCCACTCAGCGGACAGGGTGGGCGGACGAGCAGTACTTC
TRBV4-3	-	-	TRBJ2-7	CASSQDAGYEQYF	TGCGCCAGCAGCCAGGATGCGGGTTACGAGCAGTACTTC
TRBV18	-	-	TRBJ1-2	CASSLSFDGYTF	TGTGCCAGCTCACTTAGTTTCGATGGCTACACCTTC
TRBV11-2	TRBD1	-	TRBJ2-5	CASSHPGQGQETQYF	TGTGCCAGCAGTCACCCGGGACAGGGTCAAGAGACCCAGTACTTC
TRBV9	TRBD2	-	TRBJ2-3	CASSVGTSASTDTQYF	TGTGCCAGCAGCGTAGGGACTAGCGCTAGCACAGATACGCAGTATTTT
TRBV30	-	-	TRBJ2-5	CAWSPPGQETQYF	TGTGCCTGGAGTCCCCCAGGGCAAGAGACCCAGTACTTC
TRBV27	TRBD2	once	TRBJ2-1	CASRMASGSMMGNEQFF	TGTGCCAGCAGAATGGCTAGCGGGAGCATGATGGGCAATGAGCAGTTCTTC
TRBV5-1	TRBD2	-	TRBJ2-1	CASSLSGSSGRVNNEQFF	TGCGCCAGCAGCTTGAGTGGTTCTAGCGGGAGAGTCAACAATGAGCAGTTCTTC